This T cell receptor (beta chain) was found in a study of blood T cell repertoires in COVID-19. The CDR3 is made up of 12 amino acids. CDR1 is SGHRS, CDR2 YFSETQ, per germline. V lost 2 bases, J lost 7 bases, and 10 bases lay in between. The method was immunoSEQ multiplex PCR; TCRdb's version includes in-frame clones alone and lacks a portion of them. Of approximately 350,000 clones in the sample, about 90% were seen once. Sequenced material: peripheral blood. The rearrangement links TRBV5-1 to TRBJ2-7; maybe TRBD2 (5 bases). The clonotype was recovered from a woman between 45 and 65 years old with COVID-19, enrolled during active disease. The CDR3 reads CASSLPRDEQYF. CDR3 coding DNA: TGCGCCAGCAGCTTACCTCGGGATGAGCAGTACTTC.